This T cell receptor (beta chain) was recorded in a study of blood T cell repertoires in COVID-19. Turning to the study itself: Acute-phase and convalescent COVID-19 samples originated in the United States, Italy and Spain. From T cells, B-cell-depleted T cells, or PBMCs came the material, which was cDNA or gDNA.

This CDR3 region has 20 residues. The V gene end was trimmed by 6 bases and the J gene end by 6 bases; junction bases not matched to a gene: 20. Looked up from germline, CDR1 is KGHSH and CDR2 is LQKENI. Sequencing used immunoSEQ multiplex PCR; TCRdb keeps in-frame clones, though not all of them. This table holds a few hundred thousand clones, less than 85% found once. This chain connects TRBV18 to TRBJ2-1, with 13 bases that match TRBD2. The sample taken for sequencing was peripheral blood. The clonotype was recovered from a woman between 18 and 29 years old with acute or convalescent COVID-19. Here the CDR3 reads CASSRTSGSSEVLEANEQFF. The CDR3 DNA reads TGTGCCAGCTCGCGGACTAGCGGGAGTTCGGAGGTCCTTGAAGCCAATGAGCAGTTCTTC.